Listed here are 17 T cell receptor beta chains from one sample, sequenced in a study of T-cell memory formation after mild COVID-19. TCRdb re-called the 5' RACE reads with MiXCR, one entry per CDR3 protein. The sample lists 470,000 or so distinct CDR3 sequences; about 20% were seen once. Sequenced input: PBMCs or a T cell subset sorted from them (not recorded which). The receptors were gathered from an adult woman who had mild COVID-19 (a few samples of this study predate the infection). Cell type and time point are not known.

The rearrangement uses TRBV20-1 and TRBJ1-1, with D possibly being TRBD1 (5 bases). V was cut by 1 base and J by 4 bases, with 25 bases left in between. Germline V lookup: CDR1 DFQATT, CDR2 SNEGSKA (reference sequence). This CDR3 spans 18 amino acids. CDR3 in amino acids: CSARGFPGRPLEGTEAFF. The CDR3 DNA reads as TGCAGTGCTAGAGGCTTTCCGGGGCGGCCCCTAGAAGGCACTGAAGCTTTCTTT.

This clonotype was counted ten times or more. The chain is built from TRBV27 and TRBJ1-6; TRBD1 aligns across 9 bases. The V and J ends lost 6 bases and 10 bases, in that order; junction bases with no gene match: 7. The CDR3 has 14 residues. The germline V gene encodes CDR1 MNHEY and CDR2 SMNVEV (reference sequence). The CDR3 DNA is TGTGCCAGCAGCTCCGGGACAGGGAGGTCACCCCTCCACTTT. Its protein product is CASSSGTGRSPLHF.

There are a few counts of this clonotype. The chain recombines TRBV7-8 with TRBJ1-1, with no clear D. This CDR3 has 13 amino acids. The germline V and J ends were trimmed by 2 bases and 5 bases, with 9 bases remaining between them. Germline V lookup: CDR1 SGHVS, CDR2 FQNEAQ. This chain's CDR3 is CASSLSETTEAFF. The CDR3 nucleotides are TGTGCCAGCAGCTTATCCGAGACGACTGAAGCTTTCTTT.

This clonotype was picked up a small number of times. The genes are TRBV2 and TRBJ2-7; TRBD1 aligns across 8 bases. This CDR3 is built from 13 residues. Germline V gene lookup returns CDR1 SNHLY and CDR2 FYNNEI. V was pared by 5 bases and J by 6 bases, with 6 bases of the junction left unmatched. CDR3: CASSSGTGLEQYF. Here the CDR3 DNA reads TGTGCCAGCAGTTCCGGGACAGGTCTCGAGCAGTACTTC. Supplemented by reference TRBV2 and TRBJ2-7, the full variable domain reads EPEVTQTPSHQVTQMGQEVILRCVPISNHLYFYWYRQILGQKVEFLVSFYNNEISEKSEIFDDQFSVERPDGSNFTLKIRSTKLEDSAMYFCASSSGTGLEQYFGPGTRLTVT.

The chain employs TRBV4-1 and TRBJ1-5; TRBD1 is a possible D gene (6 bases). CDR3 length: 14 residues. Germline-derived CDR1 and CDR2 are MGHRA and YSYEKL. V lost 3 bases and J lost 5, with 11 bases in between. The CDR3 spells CASSQDSIYQPQHF. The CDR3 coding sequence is TGCGCCAGCAGCCAGGACAGTATTTATCAGCCCCAGCATTTT.

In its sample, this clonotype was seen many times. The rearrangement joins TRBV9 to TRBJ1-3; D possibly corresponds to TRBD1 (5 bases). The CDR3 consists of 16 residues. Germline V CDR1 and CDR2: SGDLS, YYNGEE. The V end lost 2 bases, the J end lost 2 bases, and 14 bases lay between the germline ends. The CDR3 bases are TGTGCCAGCAGCGTCTTAAGCGGGGGAGCTGGAAACACCATATATTTT. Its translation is CASSVLSGGAGNTIYF. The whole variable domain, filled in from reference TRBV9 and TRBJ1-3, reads DSGVTQTPKHLITATGQRVTLRCSPRSGDLSVYWYQQSLDQGLQFLIQYYNGEERAKGNILERFSAQQFPDLHSELNLSSLELGDSALYFCASSVLSGGAGNTIYFGEGSWLTVV.

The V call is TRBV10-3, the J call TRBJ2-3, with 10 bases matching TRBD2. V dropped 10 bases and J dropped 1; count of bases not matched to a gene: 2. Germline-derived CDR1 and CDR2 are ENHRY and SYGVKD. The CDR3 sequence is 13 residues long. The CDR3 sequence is CATGLAGTDTQYF. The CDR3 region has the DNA TGTGCCACCGGACTAGCGGGCACAGATACGCAGTATTTT.

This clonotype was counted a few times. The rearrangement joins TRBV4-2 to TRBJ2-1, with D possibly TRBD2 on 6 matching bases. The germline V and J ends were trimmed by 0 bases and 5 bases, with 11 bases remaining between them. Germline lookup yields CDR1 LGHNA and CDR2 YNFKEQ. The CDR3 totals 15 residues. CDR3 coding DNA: TGTGCCAGCAGCCAAGATTACGGGGGTAACAATGAGCAGTTCTTC. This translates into CASSQDYGGNNEQFF.

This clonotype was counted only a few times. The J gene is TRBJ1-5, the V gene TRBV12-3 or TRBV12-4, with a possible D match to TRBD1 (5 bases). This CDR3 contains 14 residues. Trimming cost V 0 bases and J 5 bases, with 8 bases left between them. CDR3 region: CASSLAVGDQPQHF. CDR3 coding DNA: TGTGCCAGCAGTTTAGCAGTAGGGGATCAGCCCCAGCATTTT.

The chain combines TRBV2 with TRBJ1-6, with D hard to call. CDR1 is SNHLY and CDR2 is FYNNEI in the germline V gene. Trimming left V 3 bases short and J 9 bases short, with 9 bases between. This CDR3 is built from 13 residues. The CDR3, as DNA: TGTGCCAGCAGTGAGAGGCTCGGTTCACCCCTCCACTTT. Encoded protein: CASSERLGSPLHF.

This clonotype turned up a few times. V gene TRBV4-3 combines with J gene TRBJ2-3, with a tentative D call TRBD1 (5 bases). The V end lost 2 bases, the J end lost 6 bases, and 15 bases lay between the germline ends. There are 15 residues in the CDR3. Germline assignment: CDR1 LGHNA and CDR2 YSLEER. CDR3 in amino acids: CASSQWGRPVDTQYF. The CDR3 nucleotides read TGCGCCAGCAGCCAATGGGGCCGACCCGTCGATACGCAGTATTTT.

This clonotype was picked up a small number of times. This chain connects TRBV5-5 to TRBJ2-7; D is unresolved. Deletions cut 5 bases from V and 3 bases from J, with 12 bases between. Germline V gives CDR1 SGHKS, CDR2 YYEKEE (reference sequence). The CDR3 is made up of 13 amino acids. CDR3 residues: CASSPPTIYEQYF. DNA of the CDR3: TGTGCCAGCAGTCCTCCCACGATCTACGAGCAGTACTTC. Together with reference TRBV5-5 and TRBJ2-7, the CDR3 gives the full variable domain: DAGVTQSPTHLIKTRGQQVTLRCSPISGHKSVSWYQQVLGQGPQFIFQYYEKEERGRGNFPDRFSARQFPNYSSELNVNALLLGDSALYLCASSPPTIYEQYFGPGTRLTVT.

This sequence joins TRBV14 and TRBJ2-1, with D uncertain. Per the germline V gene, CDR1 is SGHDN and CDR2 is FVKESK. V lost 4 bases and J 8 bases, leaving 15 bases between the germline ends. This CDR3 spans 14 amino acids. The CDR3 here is CASSLLSELHEQFF. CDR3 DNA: TGTGCCAGCAGCCTTCTTAGTGAGCTCCATGAGCAGTTCTTC.

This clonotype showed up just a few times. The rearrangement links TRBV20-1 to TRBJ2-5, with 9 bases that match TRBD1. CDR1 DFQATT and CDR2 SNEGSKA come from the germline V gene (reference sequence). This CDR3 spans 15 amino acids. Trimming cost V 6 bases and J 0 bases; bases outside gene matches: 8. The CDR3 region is CSAAPGQGHQETQYF. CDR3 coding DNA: TGCAGTGCAGCCCCGGGACAGGGCCACCAAGAGACCCAGTACTTC.

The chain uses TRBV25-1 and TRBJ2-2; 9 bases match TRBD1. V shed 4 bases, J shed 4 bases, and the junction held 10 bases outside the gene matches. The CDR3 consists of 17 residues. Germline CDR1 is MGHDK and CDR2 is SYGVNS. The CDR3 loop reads CASSVTPGTGFTGELFF. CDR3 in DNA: TGTGCCAGCAGTGTCACTCCCGGGACAGGGTTCACCGGGGAGCTGTTTTTT.

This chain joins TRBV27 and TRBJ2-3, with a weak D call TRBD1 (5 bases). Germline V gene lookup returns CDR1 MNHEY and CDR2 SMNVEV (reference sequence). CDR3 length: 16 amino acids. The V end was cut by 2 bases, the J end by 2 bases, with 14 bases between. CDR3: CASSLAGWSTTDTQYF. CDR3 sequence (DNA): TGTGCCAGCAGTTTAGCAGGGTGGTCAACCACAGATACGCAGTATTTT.

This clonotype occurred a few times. CDR3 nucleotide sequence: TGTGCCAGCAGCGTCGCCGAGGGGGGCTACACCTTC. Encoded protein: CASSVAEGGYTF. This chain links TRBV9 with TRBJ1-2; D might be TRBD1 (5 bases). V lost 2 bases and J 8 bases, leaving 10 bases between the germline ends. Germline assignment: CDR1 SGDLS and CDR2 YYNGEE. This CDR3 spans 12 amino acids.